Shown below are 22 T cell receptor beta chains from a single sample sequenced in a study of PD-L1 blockade in urothelial cancer (dated by TCRdb to between 2016 and 2019). The time point label corresponds to: pretreatment peripheral blood. The method was the immunoSEQ multiplex PCR assay. TCRdb provides this immuneACCESS table in a form limited to in-frame rearrangements. Some clones are lacking; in checked studies, under half of them reflect an unresolved V gene, and why the rest are absent is not known. This sample holds about 81,000 clones; roughly 90% were observed only once. The top ten clones comprise about 1% of the sample. Here the sequenced sample was PBMCs, taken around atezolizumab (anti-PD-L1) treatment. Receptors were obtained from a woman of 80 years or more with urothelial cancer.

The gene calls are TRBV6-5 and TRBJ1-2; possibly TRBD1 for D (6 bases). V was clipped by 6 bases and J by 2 bases, with 10 bases between them. There are 13 residues in the CDR3. Germline CDR1 MNHEY, CDR2 SVGAGI. CDR3: CASSPGQNYGYTF. The CDR3 region has the DNA TGTGCCAGCAGCCCCGGACAGAACTATGGCTACACCTTC.

The V call is TRBV7-8, the J call TRBJ2-3; TRBD1 is a possible D gene (6 bases). Deletions cut 4 bases from V and 2 bases from J, with 13 bases between. Germline V CDR1 and CDR2: SGHVS, FQNEAQ. The CDR3 is 15 amino acids. The CDR3, as DNA: TGTGCCAGCAGCTCAGGGGACCCCCACACAGATACGCAGTATTTT. Its translation is CASSSGDPHTDTQYF.

The rearrangement uses TRBV9 and TRBJ2-1; 8 bases match TRBD2. The CDR3 consists of 18 residues. V shed 0 bases, J shed 2 bases, and the junction held 10 bases outside the gene matches. Per the germline V gene, CDR1 is SGDLS and CDR2 is YYNGEE. The DNA for the CDR3 is TGTGCCAGCAGCGTAGCGATACAGAAGCGGGAGCCCTACAATGAGCAGTTCTTC. Amino acid sequence: CASSVAIQKREPYNEQFF.

The rearrangement uses TRBV19 and TRBJ2-2; D might be TRBD2 (6 bases). Trimming shortened V by 3 bases and J by 5 bases, and 13 bases separated the two germline ends. CDR1 is LNHDA and CDR2 is SQIVND in the germline V gene (reference sequence). The CDR3 is made up of 15 amino acids. The CDR3 protein is CASSIQAGLTGELFF. The DNA for the CDR3 is TGTGCCAGTAGTATCCAGGCGGGACTTACCGGGGAGCTGTTTTTT.

The chain couples TRBV9 to TRBJ2-7, with 7 bases fitting TRBD2. This CDR3 comprises 14 residues. The V segment lost 0 bases and the J segment 5 bases; nucleotides outside the gene matches: 5. Looked up from germline, CDR1 is SGDLS and CDR2 is YYNGEE. CDR3 region: CASSVVGTKDEQYF. Written as DNA, the CDR3 is TGTGCCAGCAGCGTAGTGGGGACTAAGGACGAGCAGTACTTC.

The chain employs TRBV27 and TRBJ2-7; perhaps TRBD2 as D (6 bases). Germline V gives CDR1 MNHEY, CDR2 SMNVEV (reference sequence). V was shortened by 3 bases and J by 6 bases, with 18 bases between the two germline ends. The CDR3 sequence is 15 residues long. The CDR3 bases are TGTGCCAGCAGTTTGGTGACGGGAGTTCAAAGCGAGCAGTACTTC. Encoded protein: CASSLVTGVQSEQYF.

CDR3 sequence reads: CASRLTQGPYGYTF. The CDR3 coding sequence is TGTGCCAGCAGATTGACACAGGGGCCCTATGGCTACACCTTC. This chain uses TRBV6-5 with TRBJ1-2; 7 nucleotides align to TRBD1. Trimming at V came to 6 bases and at J to 4 bases, leaving 8 bases not matched to a gene. CDR3 length: 14 amino acids. Germline values: CDR1 MNHEY, CDR2 SVGAGI.

This clone was seen once. This rearrangement joins TRBV4-1 to TRBJ2-1; 8 bases agree with TRBD2. With V trimmed by 1 base and J by 6 bases, 5 bases remained unmatched. The length of the CDR3 is 15 residues. From germline, CDR1 is MGHRA and CDR2 YSYEKL. CDR3 bases: TGCGCCAGCAGCCAAGGTGCGGGAGGACCCAATGAGCAGTTCTTC. Translation: CASSQGAGGPNEQFF.

This rearrangement joins TRBV5-4 to TRBJ2-1, with D maybe TRBD2 (7 bases). Germline values: CDR1 SGHNT, CDR2 YYREEE (reference sequence). This CDR3 contains 16 residues. V lost 4 bases to trimming and J lost 3 bases, with 17 bases between them. DNA for the CDR3: TGTGCCAGCAGCCTGGGGGCAGCGGGGAGCTACAATGAGCAGTTCTTC. Encoded protein: CASSLGAAGSYNEQFF.

The V call is TRBV7-2, the J call TRBJ2-1, with D unclear. Germline assignment: CDR1 SGHTA and CDR2 FQGNSA. Trimming stripped 1 base from V and 5 bases from J, with 6 bases between. The CDR3 has 13 residues. The CDR3 loop reads CASSLVGHNEQFF. For the CDR3, the DNA is TGTGCCAGCAGCTTAGTGGGCCACAATGAGCAGTTCTTC.

The chain employs TRBV19 and TRBJ1-1; D is possibly TRBD1 (6 bases). This CDR3 spans 15 amino acids. The germline V gene has CDR1 LNHDA and CDR2 SQIVND (reference sequence). Trimming took off 10 bases at V and 5 bases at J, with 23 bases between the two ends. Here the CDR3 DNA reads TGTGCCACCGAAGACAGGTTCGGGGGGAAGACTGAAGCTTTCTTT. Its protein is CATEDRFGGKTEAFF.

The rearrangement uses TRBV6-1 and TRBJ1-3; 7 nucleotides line up with TRBD1. The CDR3 consists of 14 residues. Germline V gene sequence: CDR1 MNHNS, CDR2 SASEGT. J gave up 3 bases and V 6 bases, and 5 bases lay outside the gene matches. As DNA, the CDR3 is TGTGCCAGCAGACTCGACAGGGTTGGAAACACCATATATTTT. Protein product: CASRLDRVGNTIYF.

CDR3 nucleotide sequence: TGTGCCTGGACCAGACAGGGCCAAGAGACCCAGTACTTC. This gives the protein CAWTRQGQETQYF. The V gene is TRBV30, the J gene TRBJ2-5; 7 bases match TRBD1. Germline V gene lookup returns CDR1 GTSNPN and CDR2 SVGIG (reference sequence). The ends lost 4 bases at V and 1 base at J; junction bases unmatched: 3. This CDR3 has 13 amino acids.

The chain has TRBV5-1 and TRBJ2-1, with 8 bases fitting TRBD2. The germline V gene encodes CDR1 SGHRS and CDR2 YFSETQ. The CDR3 covers 15 residues. The V segment lost 0 bases and the J segment 7 bases; nucleotides outside the gene matches: 6. In nucleotides, the CDR3 is TGCGCCAGCAGCTTGGGCGGGAGGCTTGGAAATGAGCAGTTCTTC. Translated, it gives CASSLGGRLGNEQFF.

The J gene is TRBJ1-4, the V gene TRBV28; TRBD1 aligns across 7 bases. After removal of 1 base from V and 7 bases from J, the junction contained 6 bases not matched to a gene. Germline loops: CDR1 MDHEN, CDR2 SYDVKM. CDR3 length equals 15 residues. CDR3 amino acids: CASSLLTGSGEKLFF. As DNA, the CDR3 is TGTGCCAGCAGTTTATTGACAGGGAGCGGTGAAAAACTGTTTTTT. The full variable domain, its missing parts supplied by reference TRBV28 and TRBJ1-4, is DVKVTQSSRYLVKRTGEKVFLECVQDMDHENMFWYRQDPGLGLRLIYFSYDVKMKEKGDIPEGYSVSREKKERFSLILESASTNQTSMYLCASSLLTGSGEKLFFGSGTQLSVL.

The V and J genes are TRBV2 and TRBJ1-2; 7 positions agree with TRBD1. Germline CDR1 SNHLY, CDR2 FYNNEI. The CDR3 is 13 residues long. Trimming removed 7 bases from V and 4 bases from J; junction bases left unmatched: 6. In DNA, the CDR3 is TGTGCCAGCATCGGACAGGACTCCTATGGCTACACCTTC. As protein: CASIGQDSYGYTF.

The chain is built from TRBV5-4 and TRBJ1-2, with 8 bases identical to TRBD1. CDR3 size: 15 residues. V lost 2 bases, J lost 4 bases, and 7 bases stayed unmatched. Germline V lookup: CDR1 SGHNT, CDR2 YYREEE (reference sequence). The CDR3 region is CASSLGLGQGYGYTF. CDR3 bases: TGTGCCAGCAGCTTAGGTTTAGGACAGGGCTATGGCTACACCTTC.

This clone has only a few counts. The rearrangement joins TRBV5-6 to TRBJ1-1; 7 nucleotides agree with TRBD1. The CDR3 has 16 residues. The germline CDR1 and CDR2 sequences are SGHDT and YYEEEE. Trimming took 4 bases from V and 1 from J; bases not matched to a gene: 10. CDR3 in DNA: TGTGCCAGCAGCCAATATAAAGACAGGGCGAACACTGAAGCTTTCTTT. Translating it yields CASSQYKDRANTEAFF.

This chain uses TRBV11-1 with TRBJ2-1; 12 bases are a match to TRBD2. Unmatched junction bases numbered 7, after V lost 5 bases and J lost 8 bases. The CDR3 loop spans 15 amino acids. Looked up from germline, CDR1 is SGHAT and CDR2 is FQDESV (reference sequence). The CDR3 protein is CASSIRLAGADEQFF. The CDR3 nucleotides are TGTGCCAGCAGCATCAGACTAGCGGGAGCTGATGAGCAGTTCTTC.

This chain connects TRBV5-1 to TRBJ1-1; tentatively, D is TRBD1 (6 bases). This CDR3 contains 15 residues. Trimming shortened V by 4 bases and J by 0 bases, and 13 bases separated the two germline ends. Germline CDR1 and CDR2: SGHRS and YFSETQ. The CDR3 bases are TGCGCCAGCAGCCCCCAAGGGGGGGTGAACACTGAAGCTTTCTTT. This gives the protein CASSPQGGVNTEAFF. Full variable domain (remainder filled in from reference TRBV5-1 and TRBJ1-1): KAGVTQTPRYLIKTRGQQVTLSCSPISGHRSVSWYQQTPGQGLQFLFEYFSETQRNKGNFPGRFSGRQFSNSRSEMNVSTLELGDSALYLCASSPQGGVNTEAFFGQGTRLTVV.

In its sample, this clone was seen once. The genes are TRBV10-2 and TRBJ1-3; D uncertain. The germline CDR1 and CDR2 sequences are WSHSY and SAAADI. The V and J ends lost 2 bases and 5 bases respectively, with 10 bases between them. The length of the CDR3 is 14 residues. The CDR3 DNA is TGCGCCAGCAGTGAGGGAGCAAATCGAAACACCATATATTTT. It codes for CASSEGANRNTIYF.

This clone has a handful of counts. In nucleotides, the CDR3 is TGCGCCAGCAGCTTGTTACCGGGAAGTAGTTGGGGCTACACCTTC. This translates into CASSLLPGSSWGYTF. The V gene is TRBV5-1, the J gene TRBJ1-2, with unresolved D. Trimming took 1 base from V and 8 from J, leaving 18 bases between them. Germline V gives CDR1 SGHRS, CDR2 YFSETQ. The CDR3 loop spans 15 amino acids.